The rows below give T cell receptor beta chains drawn from one sample of a study of beta chain features in type 1 diabetes. Measured with immunoSEQ multiplex PCR; TCRdb has only the in-frame clones, and not every one. The sample lists about 300,000 clones; roughly 12% were seen once. The sequenced sample consisted of naive CD4+ T cells from blood. Every receptor here comes from a woman aged 18-35 years with type 1 diabetes. Both conserved end residues are part of each CDR3.

TRBJ1-1 14 TRBV28 CASSYPKGRTEAFF
TRBJ2-3 14 TRBV14 CASRTSGGTDTQYF
TRBJ2-1 12 TRBV2 CASSVSGDEQFF
TRBJ2-7 18 TRBV29-1 CSVAKDRTSGTISYEQYF
TRBJ2-3 15 TRBV2 CATNPLDKSTDTQYF
TRBJ1-4 13 TRBV5-4 CASSSYRGEKLFF
TRBJ1-1 14 TRBV7-2 CASSFSGGVTEAFF
TRBJ2-3 12 TRBV30 CAWITQTDTQYF
TRBJ1-5 15 TRBV2 CASSGGTGGPQPQHF
TRBJ1-1 14 TRBV5-1 CASRQGQANTEAFF
TRBJ2-5 13 TRBV7-9 CASSLWRKETQYF
TRBJ1-1 14 TRBV6-6 CASSYVVSNTEAFF
TRBJ2-1 15 TRBV7-9 CASSHNRVPYNEQFF
TRBJ1-2 14 TRBV30 CAWSRTGLNYGYTF
TRBJ1-2 14 TRBV7-2 CASSFDRADYGYTF
TRBJ1-1 15 TRBV15 CATSFSGGGGTEAFF
TRBJ1-2 12 TRBV9 CASSATGPGYTF
TRBJ2-1 15 TRBV9 CASSGGRVSYNEQFF
TRBJ2-2 15 TRBV7-2 CASSAQRDITGELFF
TRBJ1-1 15 TRBV5-6 CASSLAGDANTEAFF
TRBJ2-1 19 TRBV9 CASSGTSGTAKYTYNEQFF
TRBJ2-4 17 TRBV5-6 CASSFNRRTTHKNIQYF
TRBJ2-5 16 TRBV9 CASSVRPAAGSETQYF
TRBJ2-3 14 TRBV11-3 CASSPGGDTDTQYF
TRBJ2-1 16 TRBV21-1 CASSKDGAGEKNEQFF
TRBJ2-1 13 TRBV2 CASSPRTNGEQFF
TRBJ2-1 18 TRBV30 CAWSVQMGLAGDSNEQFF
TRBJ2-6 17 TRBV25-1 CASSVTGTHSGANVLTF
TRBJ1-2 14 TRBV2 CASSEISGNYGYTF
TRBJ1-3 16 TRBV7-8 CASSLTGRNSGNTIYF
TRBJ1-5 14 TRBV7-2 CASSLTASNQPQHF
TRBJ1-5 15 TRBV9 CASSQTGIVNQPQHF
TRBJ2-3 17 TRBV19 CASALRGTGARTDTQYF